Following are 25 T cell receptor beta chains from one sample sequenced in a study of T cell responses to AZD1222 COVID-19 vaccine. Clones were sequenced by immunoSEQ multiplex PCR, and TCRdb holds only the in-frame ones, with some missing. The top ten clones hold 1.9% of a sample with more than 150,000 clones, over 90% of them seen once. Sequencing used peripheral blood, obtained 28 days after the second AZD1222 dose. The receptors come from an adult who received the AZD1222 COVID-19 vaccine.

The rearrangement joins TRBV4-2 to TRBJ2-3, with 7 bases matching TRBD1. V lost 3 bases to trimming and J lost 0 bases; unmatched junction nucleotides: 6. From germline, CDR1 is LGHNA and CDR2 YNFKEQ. The CDR3 totals 16 residues. CDR3 nucleotides: TGTGCCAGCAGCCAGATGGGGACAGAAAGCACAGATACGCAGTATTTT. It specifies CASSQMGTESTDTQYF.

This clone came up once. This chain joins TRBV6-2 or TRBV6-3 and TRBJ2-7, with 8 bases lining up with TRBD2. V shed 2 bases and J 1 base; nucleotides not matched to a gene: 7. The CDR3 is 16 residues long. Germline V gene sequence: CDR1 MNHEY, CDR2 SVGEGT. The CDR3 DNA follows: TGTGCCAGCAGTTACCGGGGGGGGCCACAGTCCTACGAGCAGTACTTC. Translating it yields CASSYRGGPQSYEQYF.

The table lists this clone with a few counts. The chain is built from TRBV28 and TRBJ1-2; D ambiguous. This CDR3 is 13 amino acids long. Germline-derived CDR1 and CDR2 are MDHEN and SYDVKM. The V and J ends lost 3 bases and 4 bases respectively, with 9 bases between them. The chain's CDR3 is CASSFVVAYGYTF. The CDR3 DNA is TGTGCCAGCAGTTTTGTGGTTGCCTATGGCTACACCTTC.

The DNA for the CDR3 is TGTGCCAGCAGCTTCCCGGGACGGGGGACTTACGAGCAGTACTTC. As protein: CASSFPGRGTYEQYF. V gene TRBV7-2 combines with J gene TRBJ2-7, with D possibly TRBD2 on 6 matching bases. V lost 3 bases and J 4 bases, leaving 16 bases between the germline ends. CDR1 is SGHTA and CDR2 is FQGNSA in the germline V gene. CDR3 length: 15 residues.

The genes are TRBV9 and TRBJ1-2, with D hard to call. The ends were cut back, 4 bases at V and 2 bases at J, with 15 bases in the middle. Germline CDR1 SGDLS, CDR2 YYNGEE. The CDR3 is 15 residues long. DNA of the CDR3: TGTGCCAGCAGCTCTCCCGGCAGGAAAAACTATGGCTACACCTTC. It yields the protein CASSSPGRKNYGYTF.

This rearrangement joins TRBV7-7 to TRBJ2-5; D perhaps matches TRBD2 (6 bases). Trimming took 4 bases from V and 4 from J, leaving 10 bases between them. From germline, CDR1 is SSHAT and CDR2 FNYEAQ (reference sequence). The CDR3 sequence is 13 residues long. DNA of the CDR3: TGTGCCAGCAGCTCGGGACTCCCAGAGACCCAGTACTTC. It yields the protein CASSSGLPETQYF.

The rearrangement uses TRBV6-5 and TRBJ1-1; TRBD1 aligns across 7 bases. Per germline, CDR1 MNHEY and CDR2 SVGAGI. The length of the CDR3 is 14 residues. V gave up 8 bases and J gave up 4 bases; unmatched junction bases: 10. The CDR3 DNA follows: TGTGCCAGCGTTGGACAGGTCGACGCCACTGAAGCTTTCTTT. It translates to CASVGQVDATEAFF.

The sample holds one count of this clone. The rearrangement links TRBV6-5 to TRBJ2-3; no clear D. Germline V gene data show CDR1 as MNHEY and CDR2 as SVGAGI. Trimming took 2 bases from V and 2 from J, leaving 11 bases between them. This CDR3 comprises 15 residues. The CDR3 DNA follows: TGTGCCAGCAGTTACGCGGCGCCCACCACAGATACGCAGTATTTT. This translates into CASSYAAPTTDTQYF.

V is TRBV3-1 (or the pseudogene TRBV3-2) and J is TRBJ2-7, with D possibly called TRBD1 or TRBD2 (5 bases each). The CDR3 has 12 amino acids. The germline V and J ends were trimmed by 1 base and 9 bases, with 10 bases remaining between them. Germline CDR1 is LGHDT and CDR2 is YNNKEL (reference sequence). The CDR3 DNA is TGTGCCAGCAGCCAAGGGGAGAGGGGGCAGTACTTC. Translating it yields CASSQGERGQYF.

The J gene is TRBJ2-5, the V gene TRBV3-1 (or the pseudogene TRBV3-2); 7 nucleotides agree with TRBD2. V gave up 1 base and J gave up 1 base; unmatched junction bases: 9. Germline V gene data show CDR1 as LGHDT and CDR2 as YNNKEL (reference sequence). There are 17 residues in the CDR3. The CDR3 nucleotides read TGTGCCAGCAGCCAAGGTAGCGGGTGGGGCGGCCAAGAGACCCAGTACTTC. It specifies CASSQGSGWGGQETQYF.

The V gene is TRBV7-9, the J gene TRBJ2-3; D gene ambiguous. The CDR3 sequence is 13 residues long. Trimming left V 5 bases short and J 0 bases short, with 6 bases between. Germline assignment: CDR1 SEHNR and CDR2 FQNEAQ (reference sequence). The CDR3 here is CASSPLSTDTQYF. In DNA form, the CDR3 reads TGTGCCAGCAGCCCCCTTAGCACAGATACGCAGTATTTT.

The chain recombines TRBV6-2 or TRBV6-3 with TRBJ1-2; 10 nucleotides agree with TRBD1. This CDR3 contains 15 residues. Trimming took 4 bases from V and 8 from J; bases not matched to a gene: 10. The germline V gene has CDR1 MNHEY and CDR2 SVGEGT. CDR3 DNA: TGTGCCAGCAGTTTCCGACAGGGGGCGCCCCACGGCTACACCTTC. Translation: CASSFRQGAPHGYTF.

The CDR3 nucleotides read TGTGCCAGCAGCTTACATACAGGGGGCGATCAGCCCCAGCATTTT. Protein product: CASSLHTGGDQPQHF. The chain uses TRBV7-2 and TRBJ1-5, with 9 nucleotides matching TRBD1. V gave up 2 bases and J gave up 5 bases; unmatched junction bases: 4. The CDR3 length is 15 residues. Germline V gene lookup returns CDR1 SGHTA and CDR2 FQGNSA.

The rearrangement uses TRBV7-8 and TRBJ2-1, with no clear D. CDR1 and CDR2 from the germline V gene are SGHVS and FQNEAQ. The CDR3 has 11 residues. The V gene lost 3 bases and the J gene lost 10 bases, with 7 bases spanning the gap. The CDR3 reads CASSFRGEQFF. In DNA form, the CDR3 reads TGTGCCAGCAGCTTTCGCGGAGAGCAGTTCTTC.

This sequence joins TRBV2 and TRBJ2-2; 7 nucleotides line up with TRBD1. CDR1 SNHLY and CDR2 FYNNEI come from the germline V gene. With 6 bases clipped from V and 6 bases from J, the junction kept 7 bases outside the gene matches. This CDR3 contains 14 residues. The DNA for the CDR3 is TGTGCCAGCAGGGGACAGCCGTTTCCCGGGGAGCTGTTTTTT. Its protein is CASRGQPFPGELFF.

CDR3: CAWNQRSSGNTIYF. The CDR3 DNA reads TGTGCCTGGAACCAAAGGAGCTCTGGAAACACCATATATTTT. The J gene is TRBJ1-3, the V gene TRBV30, with D unresolved. The V gene's germline CDR1 is GTSNPN and CDR2 SVGIG (reference sequence). CDR3 length equals 14 residues. V was trimmed by 4 bases and J by 0 bases, leaving 10 bases between them. Full variable domain (rest looked up from reference TRBV30 and TRBJ1-3): SQTIHQWPATLVQPVGSPLSLECTVEGTSNPNLYWYRQAAGRGLQLLFYSVGIGQISSEVPQNLSASRPQDRQFILSSKKLLLSDSGFYLCAWNQRSSGNTIYFGEGSWLTVV.

The chain employs TRBV10-3 and TRBJ2-5; tentatively, D is TRBD1 (7 bases). The CDR3 is made up of 15 amino acids. Per the germline V gene, CDR1 is ENHRY and CDR2 is SYGVKD. Trimming shortened V by 5 bases and J by 7 bases, and 20 bases separated the two germline ends. The CDR3 DNA follows: TGTGCCATCAGTATGACAGGGTCCAAGGGGGGGACCCAGTACTTC. It translates to CAISMTGSKGGTQYF.

V gene TRBV6-5 combines with J gene TRBJ1-3; D possibly corresponds to TRBD1 (6 bases). Per germline, CDR1 MNHEY and CDR2 SVGAGI. V lost 10 bases and J lost 4, with 20 bases in between. The length of the CDR3 is 15 residues. DNA for the CDR3: TGTGCCACCTCCCCCGTCGGGACAATGGGAAACACCATATATTTT. Its protein is CATSPVGTMGNTIYF.

V usage is TRBV28 and J usage is TRBJ1-4, with TRBD1 matching over 8 bases. The CDR3 totals 15 residues. V lost 4 bases and J lost 2; bases outside the gene matches: 3. Germline assignment: CDR1 MDHEN and CDR2 SYDVKM. Written as DNA, the CDR3 is TGTGCCAGCAGTTCAAACAGGGGGACTAATGAAAAACTGTTTTTT. Protein sequence: CASSSNRGTNEKLFF.

The chain carries TRBV7-9 and TRBJ1-5; perhaps TRBD1 as D (5 bases). CDR3 length: 14 residues. Germline lookup yields CDR1 SEHNR and CDR2 FQNEAQ (reference sequence). The V end was cut by 1 base, the J end by 7 bases, with 11 bases between. In DNA, the CDR3 is TGTGCCAGCAGCTTAGGTTATAGGGACCAGCCCCAGCATTTT. Translating it yields CASSLGYRDQPQHF. The whole variable domain, remainder taken from reference TRBV7-9 and TRBJ1-5, is DTGVSQNPRHKITKRGQNVTFRCDPISEHNRLYWYRQTLGQGPEFLTYFQNEAQLEKSRLLSDRFSAERPKGSFSTLEIQRTEQGDSAMYLCASSLGYRDQPQHFGDGTRLSIL.

The rearrangement joins TRBV30 to TRBJ2-3, with TRBD1 matching 7 bases. Unmatched junction bases numbered 3, after V lost 0 bases and J lost 0 bases. Germline CDR1 reads GTSNPN; CDR2 reads SVGIG (reference sequence). The CDR3 has 15 residues. CDR3 nucleotide sequence: TGTGCCTGGAGTGTACAGGGGTCCAGCACAGATACGCAGTATTTT. This sequence encodes CAWSVQGSSTDTQYF.

The rearrangement joins TRBV6-5 to TRBJ2-3; 12 bases are shared with TRBD2. V shed 11 bases and J 2 bases; nucleotides not matched to a gene: 5. The CDR3 loop spans 14 amino acids. In germline, CDR1 is MNHEY, CDR2 SVGAGI. The CDR3: CACASGGVTDTQYF. CDR3 bases: TGTGCCTGCGCTAGCGGGGGGGTCACAGATACGCAGTATTTT.

The chain joins TRBV7-2 to TRBJ1-5; D is possibly TRBD1 (5 bases). The CDR3 consists of 14 residues. V was clipped by 5 bases and J by 2 bases, with 10 bases between them. Germline lookup yields CDR1 SGHTA and CDR2 FQGNSA. CDR3 region: CASSGGGGNQPQHF. The CDR3 region has the DNA TGTGCCAGCAGCGGGGGGGGTGGCAATCAGCCCCAGCATTTT.

The chain is built from TRBV19 and TRBJ1-4; D unresolved. Trimming pared 10 bases from V and 6 bases from J, leaving 15 bases between. The germline gives CDR1 LNHDA, CDR2 SQIVND (reference sequence). The CDR3 is made up of 13 amino acids. The CDR3 DNA follows: TGTGCCACCGCGGGCAGATGGGATGAAAAACTGTTTTTT. This encodes CATAGRWDEKLFF.

V usage is TRBV21-1 and J usage is TRBJ1-2; the D call TRBD1 from the table was never checked on the DNA. TRBV21-1 is labeled a pseudogene. This CDR3 is 15 amino acids long. The CDR3 region is CASSMYRGPYYGYTF. CDR3 DNA sequence: TGTGCCAGCAGCATGTACAGGGGGCCGTACTATGGCTACACCTTC.